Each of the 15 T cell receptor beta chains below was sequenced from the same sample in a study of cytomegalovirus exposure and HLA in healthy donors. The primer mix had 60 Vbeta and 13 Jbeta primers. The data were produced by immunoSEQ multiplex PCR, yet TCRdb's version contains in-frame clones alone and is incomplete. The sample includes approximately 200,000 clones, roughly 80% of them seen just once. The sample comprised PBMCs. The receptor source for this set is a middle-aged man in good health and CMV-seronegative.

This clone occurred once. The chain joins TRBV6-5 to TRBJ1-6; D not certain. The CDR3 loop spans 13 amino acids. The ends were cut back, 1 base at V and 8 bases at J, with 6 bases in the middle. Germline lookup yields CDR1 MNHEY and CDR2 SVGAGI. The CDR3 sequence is CASSYLEDSPLHF. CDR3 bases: TGTGCCAGCAGTTACTTAGAGGATTCACCCCTCCACTTT.

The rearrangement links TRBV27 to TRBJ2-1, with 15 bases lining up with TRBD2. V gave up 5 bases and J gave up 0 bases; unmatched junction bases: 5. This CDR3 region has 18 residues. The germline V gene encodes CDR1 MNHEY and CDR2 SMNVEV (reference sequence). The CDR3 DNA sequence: TGTGCCAGCAGTCCGGGACTAGCGGGAGGCAGCTCCTACAATGAGCAGTTCTTC. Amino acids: CASSPGLAGGSSYNEQFF.

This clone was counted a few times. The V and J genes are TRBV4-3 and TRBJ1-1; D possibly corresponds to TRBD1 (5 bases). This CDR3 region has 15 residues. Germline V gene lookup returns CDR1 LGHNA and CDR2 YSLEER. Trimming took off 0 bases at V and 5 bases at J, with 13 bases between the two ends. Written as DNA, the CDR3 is TGCGCCAGCAGCCAAGAAATCGTAGGGGTAACTGAAGCTTTCTTT. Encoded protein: CASSQEIVGVTEAFF.

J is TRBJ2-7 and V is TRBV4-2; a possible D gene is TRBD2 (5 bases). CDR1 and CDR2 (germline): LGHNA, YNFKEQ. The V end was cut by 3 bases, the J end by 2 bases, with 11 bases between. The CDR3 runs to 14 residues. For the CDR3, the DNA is TGTGCCAGCAGCCAGTGGACCGGGACCTACGAGCAGTACTTC. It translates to CASSQWTGTYEQYF.

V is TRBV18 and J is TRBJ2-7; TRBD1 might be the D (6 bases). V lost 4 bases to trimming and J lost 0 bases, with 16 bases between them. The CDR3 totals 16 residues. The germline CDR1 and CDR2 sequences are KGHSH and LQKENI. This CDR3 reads CASSLKTGLSSYEQYF. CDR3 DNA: TGTGCCAGCTCACTAAAGACAGGCCTTAGCTCCTACGAGCAGTACTTC.

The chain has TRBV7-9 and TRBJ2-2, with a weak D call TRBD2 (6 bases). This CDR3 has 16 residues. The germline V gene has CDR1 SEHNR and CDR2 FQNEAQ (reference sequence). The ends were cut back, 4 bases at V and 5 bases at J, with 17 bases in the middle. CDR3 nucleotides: TGTGCCAGCAGCTCGCCTCGAAGGAGGGAAACCGGGGAGCTGTTTTTT. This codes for CASSSPRRRETGELFF.

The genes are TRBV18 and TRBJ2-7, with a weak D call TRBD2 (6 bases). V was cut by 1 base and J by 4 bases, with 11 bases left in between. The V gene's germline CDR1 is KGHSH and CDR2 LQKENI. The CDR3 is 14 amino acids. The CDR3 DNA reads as TGTGCCAGCTCACCACTCGCAGGGAGGTACGAGCAGTACTTC. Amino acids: CASSPLAGRYEQYF.

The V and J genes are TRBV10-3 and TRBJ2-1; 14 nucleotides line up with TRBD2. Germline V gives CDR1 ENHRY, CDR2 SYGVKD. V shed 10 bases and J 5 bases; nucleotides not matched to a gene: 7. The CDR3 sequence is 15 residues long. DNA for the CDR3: TGTGCCACAAGCTGGACTAGCGGGGGGAACAATGAGCAGTTCTTC. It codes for CATSWTSGGNNEQFF.

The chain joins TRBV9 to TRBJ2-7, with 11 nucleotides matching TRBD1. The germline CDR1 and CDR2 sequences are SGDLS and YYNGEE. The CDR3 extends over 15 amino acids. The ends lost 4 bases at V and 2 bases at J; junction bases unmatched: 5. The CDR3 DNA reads TGTGCCAGCAGCCCCGGGGACAGGGGGACCTACGAGCAGTACTTC. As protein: CASSPGDRGTYEQYF.

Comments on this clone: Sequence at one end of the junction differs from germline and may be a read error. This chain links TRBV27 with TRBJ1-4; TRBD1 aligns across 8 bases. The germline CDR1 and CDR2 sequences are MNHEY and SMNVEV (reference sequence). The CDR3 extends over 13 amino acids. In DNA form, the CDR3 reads TGTGCCAGCAGCTCACACAGGGGGGCCAAAACAAAATTT. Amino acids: CASSSHRGAKTKF.

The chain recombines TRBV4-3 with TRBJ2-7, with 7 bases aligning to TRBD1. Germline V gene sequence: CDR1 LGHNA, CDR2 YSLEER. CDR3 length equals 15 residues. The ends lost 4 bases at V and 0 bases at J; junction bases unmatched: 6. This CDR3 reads CASSRTDRSSYEQYF. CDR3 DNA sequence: TGCGCCAGCAGCCGAACGGACAGGAGCTCCTACGAGCAGTACTTC.

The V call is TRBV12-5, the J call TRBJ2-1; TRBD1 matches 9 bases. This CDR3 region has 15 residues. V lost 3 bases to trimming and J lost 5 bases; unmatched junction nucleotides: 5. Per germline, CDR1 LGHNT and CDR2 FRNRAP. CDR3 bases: TGTGCTAGTGGTTTCGGACAGGGGCTCCACAATGAGCAGTTCTTC. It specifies CASGFGQGLHNEQFF.

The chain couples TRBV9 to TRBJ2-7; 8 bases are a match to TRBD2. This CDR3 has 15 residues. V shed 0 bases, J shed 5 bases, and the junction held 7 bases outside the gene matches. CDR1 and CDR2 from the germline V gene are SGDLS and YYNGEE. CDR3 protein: CASSVEWTSINEQYF. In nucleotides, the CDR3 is TGTGCCAGCAGCGTAGAATGGACTAGCATTAACGAGCAGTACTTC.

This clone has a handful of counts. CDR3 nucleotides: TGTGCCAGCAGCTTAGCTAGGAGGGAAGAGACCCAGTACTTC. This translates into CASSLARREETQYF. The chain combines TRBV7-2 with TRBJ2-5, with a tentative D call TRBD2 (6 bases). Germline V gene data show CDR1 as SGHTA and CDR2 as FQGNSA. The CDR3 runs to 14 residues. V was trimmed by 0 bases and J by 3 bases, leaving 8 bases between them.

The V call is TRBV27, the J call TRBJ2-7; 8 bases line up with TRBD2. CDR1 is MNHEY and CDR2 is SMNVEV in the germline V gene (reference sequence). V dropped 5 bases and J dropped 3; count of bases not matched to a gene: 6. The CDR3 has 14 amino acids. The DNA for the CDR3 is TGTGCCAGCAGTCTTTATGGGACTAGCTACGAGCAGTACTTC. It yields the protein CASSLYGTSYEQYF.